Below are 32 T cell receptor beta chains sequenced from a single sample in a study of human T cells and chemical hapten exposure. Stated time point: pre-sensitization, week 0. Treatment described: therapeutic diphenylcyclopropenone sensitization with weekly scalp DPC. TCRdb called the RACE reads again in MiXCR, with one record for every CDR3 protein. The repertoire holds about 270,000 distinct CDR3 sequences, with about 7.7% as singletons. Here the sequenced sample was whole blood, taken in connection with sensitization to the hapten diphenylcyclopropenone (DPC). Every receptor here comes from a man aged 18 to 29 with alopecia areata. Some clones in this sample may be carry-over from other donors' samples.

V and J are TRBV6-5 and TRBJ2-7; a possible D gene is TRBD2 (5 bases). V lost 0 bases and J 7 bases, leaving 13 bases between the germline ends. CDR3 size: 14 residues. Germline V gene data show CDR1 as MNHEY and CDR2 as SVGAGI. This CDR3 reads CASSYSGLLLEQYF. For the CDR3, the DNA is TGTGCCAGCAGTTACTCCGGACTTCTTTTGGAGCAGTACTTC.

This clonotype was seen many times. This chain joins TRBV7-9 and TRBJ2-3; possible D gene TRBD1, 6 bases. This CDR3 comprises 14 residues. The V end lost 2 bases, the J end lost 6 bases, and 12 bases lay between the germline ends. Germline assignment: CDR1 SEHNR and CDR2 FQNEAQ (reference sequence). The CDR3 region has the DNA TGTGCCAGCAGCTTACCTCTCAGGGGCGATACGCAGTATTTT. It specifies CASSLPLRGDTQYF.

This clonotype was found many times. This chain links TRBV2 with TRBJ1-5; D unresolved. CDR3 length equals 14 residues. V lost 2 bases to trimming and J lost 1 base, with 6 bases between them. Germline CDR1 is SNHLY and CDR2 is FYNNEI. The CDR3 reads CASSEIRSNQPQHF. The CDR3 DNA follows: TGTGCCAGCAGTGAAATAAGAAGCAATCAGCCCCAGCATTTT.

V is TRBV5-5 and J is TRBJ1-1; 8 bases are a match to TRBD1. This CDR3 is built from 18 residues. The V and J ends lost 0 bases and 1 base, in that order; junction bases with no gene match: 11. Germline V CDR1 and CDR2: SGHKS, YYEKEE (reference sequence). CDR3 sequence reads: CASSLAPPYGQGNTEAFF. As DNA, the CDR3 is TGTGCCAGCAGCTTGGCACCACCGTACGGACAGGGGAACACTGAAGCTTTCTTT.

This clonotype was detected a few times. The chain links TRBV11-2 to TRBJ2-7; D unresolved. V lost 4 bases and J 2 bases, leaving 15 bases between the germline ends. CDR3 size: 15 residues. CDR1 is SGHAT, CDR2 FQNNGV, per germline. CDR3 nucleotides: TGTGCCAGCAGCTCGCCTAGGACGGCCGCCTACGAGCAGTACTTC. Its translation: CASSSPRTAAYEQYF.

A few counts support this clonotype. At one end, the junction sequence differs from germline, possibly due to a read error. The chain combines TRBV7-8 with TRBJ1-1; D is unresolved. The CDR3 sequence is 12 residues long. Germline V gives CDR1 SGHVS, CDR2 FQNEAQ. The CDR3 reads CASSLDVSPEEF. As DNA, the CDR3 is TGTGCCAGCAGCTTAGATGTTTCACCCGAAGAGTTT.

This clonotype was recorded many times. The chain's CDR3 is CASSLDGGFSGNQPQHF. DNA for the CDR3: TGTGCCAGCAGCTTGGACGGAGGATTTTCGGGCAATCAGCCCCAGCATTTT. The chain couples TRBV28 to TRBJ1-5; D gene unclear. V was trimmed by 6 bases and J by 2 bases, leaving 20 bases between them. Germline CDR1 and CDR2: MDHEN and SYDVKM. This CDR3 has 17 amino acids.

This clonotype was detected ten times or more. This sequence joins TRBV3-1 and TRBJ1-6; tentative D call: TRBD1 (5 bases). This CDR3 has 16 amino acids. The germline V gene has CDR1 LGHDT and CDR2 YNNKEL (reference sequence). Trimming pared 1 base from V and 8 bases from J, leaving 15 bases between. CDR3 nucleotides: TGTGCCAGCAGCCAAGTTTTCCTCGGGGACCATTCACCCCTCCACTTT. It codes for CASSQVFLGDHSPLHF.

This clonotype has more than one count but fewer than ten. The CDR3 nucleotides read TGTGCCAGCAGTCCCCCCGGCTCGATCTCCTACGAGCAGTACTTC. This gives the protein CASSPPGSISYEQYF. The V call is TRBV28, the J call TRBJ2-7; D uncertain. V was trimmed by 5 bases and J by 0 bases, leaving 14 bases between them. The CDR3 has 15 amino acids. The V gene's germline CDR1 is MDHEN and CDR2 SYDVKM.

The gene calls are TRBV4-3 and TRBJ2-1, with D perhaps matching TRBD2 (6 bases). V was pared by 1 base and J by 8 bases, with 18 bases between. This CDR3 contains 16 residues. The germline V gene encodes CDR1 LGHNA and CDR2 YSLEER. The CDR3 protein is CASSQVLGTGAHEQFF. CDR3 DNA sequence: TGCGCCAGCAGCCAAGTTCTGGGGACTGGGGCCCATGAGCAGTTCTTC.

The CDR3 region is CASSQVLAGGTSQPFF. In DNA form, the CDR3 reads TGTGCCAGCAGCCAAGTACTAGCGGGGGGGACTTCCCAGCCGTTCTTC. V and J are TRBV4-2 and TRBJ2-1, with 13 bases fitting TRBD2. CDR1 is LGHNA, CDR2 YNFKEQ, per germline. The CDR3 runs 16 residues. The J segment lost 15 bases and the V segment lost 1 base, leaving 12 bases of the junction unmatched.

This chain uses TRBV7-6 with TRBJ2-3; 7 bases align to TRBD2. Germline V lookup: CDR1 SGHVS, CDR2 FNYEAQ. The CDR3 is 15 amino acids. V lost 0 bases, J lost 2 bases, and 2 bases stayed unmatched. CDR3 amino acids: CASSLALANTDTQYF. The CDR3 nucleotides are TGTGCCAGCAGCTTAGCACTAGCGAACACAGATACGCAGTATTTT. The whole variable domain, remainder taken from reference TRBV7-6 and TRBJ2-3, is GAGVSQSPRYKVTKRGQDVALRCDPISGHVSLYWYRQALGQGPEFLTYFNYEAQQDKSGLPNDRFSAERPEGSISTLTIQRTEQRDSAMYRCASSLALANTDTQYFGPGTRLTVL.

V gene TRBV5-1 combines with J gene TRBJ2-5; 7 positions agree with TRBD1. With 6 bases clipped from V and 0 bases from J, the junction kept 11 bases outside the gene matches. This CDR3 is 16 amino acids long. CDR1 and CDR2 from the germline V gene are SGHRS and YFSETQ. In DNA, the CDR3 is TGCGCCAGCACGTACTTGACAGGGAGTGACCAAGAGACCCAGTACTTC. It codes for CASTYLTGSDQETQYF.

This clonotype was detected only a few times. This chain connects TRBV20-1 to TRBJ2-1; no clear D. CDR1 is DFQATT, CDR2 SNEGSKA, per germline (reference sequence). There are 11 residues in the CDR3. V was clipped by 5 bases and J by 6 bases, with 8 bases between them. The CDR3 nucleotides read TGCAGTGCTGGCCGCAGCAATGAGCAGTTCTTC. Its protein is CSAGRSNEQFF.

This clonotype was seen more than once but under ten times. This chain connects TRBV7-3 to TRBJ2-6; no reliable D call. Looked up from germline, CDR1 is SGHTA and CDR2 is FQGTGA. V was cut by 4 bases and J by 0 bases, with 7 bases left in between. The CDR3 covers 15 residues. Here the CDR3 DNA reads TGTGCCAGCAGCTCCTACAGCTCTGGGGCCAACGTCCTGACTTTC. Translating it yields CASSSYSSGANVLTF.

This clonotype was counted a few times. The chain links TRBV20-1 to TRBJ1-1, with D possibly being TRBD1 (5 bases). Germline-derived CDR1 and CDR2 are DFQATT and SNEGSKA (reference sequence). The CDR3 covers 15 residues. V was cut by 7 bases and J by 4 bases, with 22 bases left in between. The CDR3 DNA reads TGCAGTGTCCCATACCTTCCGGGGCTTAGCACTGAAGCTTTCTTT. Protein: CSVPYLPGLSTEAFF.

This clonotype was counted between two and nine times. This chain links TRBV9 with TRBJ2-1; 10 bases line up with TRBD1. Germline CDR1 reads SGDLS; CDR2 reads YYNGEE. The CDR3 loop spans 17 amino acids. Trimming removed 3 bases from V and 5 bases from J; junction bases left unmatched: 11. In DNA, the CDR3 is TGTGCCAGCAGCGCCACCACCGGGACAGGGGTCAACAATGAGCAGTTCTTC. Amino acid sequence: CASSATTGTGVNNEQFF.

The V and J genes are TRBV28 and TRBJ2-7; 8 bases line up with TRBD1. CDR1 is MDHEN and CDR2 is SYDVKM in the germline V gene. The trim removed 6 bases at V and 5 bases at J, leaving 6 bases unmatched. This CDR3 region has 13 residues. The chain's CDR3 is CASSGQGTNEQYF. The CDR3 coding sequence is TGTGCCAGCAGCGGACAGGGCACGAACGAGCAGTACTTC.

The table lists this clonotype with a few counts. The CDR3, as DNA: TGTGCCAGCAGCCGAGGACAGACCGAGACCCAGTACTTC. This codes for CASSRGQTETQYF. The J gene is TRBJ2-5, the V gene TRBV12-3 or TRBV12-4, with D possibly TRBD1 on 6 matching bases. Trimming took 6 bases from V and 5 from J, leaving 13 bases between them. The CDR3 contains 13 residues.

This clonotype was observed at least ten times. The chain recombines TRBV7-2 with TRBJ2-5; D is uncertain. CDR3 size: 13 residues. Trimming pared 1 base from V and 2 bases from J, leaving 5 bases between. Germline V lookup: CDR1 SGHTA, CDR2 FQGNSA. The CDR3 region is CASSLEGQETQYF. In nucleotides, the CDR3 is TGTGCCAGCAGCTTAGAAGGGCAAGAGACCCAGTACTTC.

J is TRBJ1-1 and V is TRBV5-1, with D hard to call. There are 15 residues in the CDR3. The ends were cut back, 3 bases at V and 0 bases at J, with 12 bases in the middle. Germline CDR1 SGHRS, CDR2 YFSETQ. CDR3 bases: TGCGCCAGCAGCTCGCGTGAGACCATGAACACTGAAGCTTTCTTT. Translation: CASSSRETMNTEAFF.

This clonotype has just a few counts. This chain links TRBV6-5 with TRBJ1-5; D is perhaps TRBD1 (6 bases). V lost 4 bases and J 6 bases, leaving 16 bases between the germline ends. The CDR3 length is 15 residues. Germline CDR1 is MNHEY and CDR2 is SVGAGI. CDR3 sequence: CASSSRTGCCQPQHF. CDR3 in DNA: TGTGCCAGCAGTTCCCGAACAGGGTGTTGTCAGCCCCAGCATTTT.

This clonotype came up a few times. The J gene is TRBJ1-1, the V gene TRBV25-1; TRBD1 is a possible D gene (5 bases). Germline V gene lookup returns CDR1 MGHDK and CDR2 SYGVNS. Trimming shortened V by 3 bases and J by 1 base, and 12 bases separated the two germline ends. This CDR3 contains 15 residues. The chain's CDR3 is CASSETTDRNTEAFF. CDR3 bases: TGTGCCAGCAGTGAGACGACAGATCGGAACACTGAAGCTTTCTTT.

The chain carries TRBV7-3 and TRBJ1-1; 10 positions agree with TRBD1. V shed 4 bases and J 4 bases; nucleotides not matched to a gene: 6. The CDR3 spans 15 residues. The germline V gene has CDR1 SGHTA and CDR2 FQGTGA. The CDR3: CASSSTGGSGTEAFF. CDR3 bases: TGTGCCAGCAGCTCGACAGGGGGCAGCGGCACTGAAGCTTTCTTT.

Many counts were recorded for this clonotype. The rearrangement uses TRBV5-6 and TRBJ2-1; unclear D gene. V lost 1 base and J 9 bases, leaving 8 bases between the germline ends. Germline V lookup: CDR1 SGHDT, CDR2 YYEEEE. The CDR3 has 12 residues. The CDR3 loop reads CASSLTATEQFF. The CDR3 DNA reads TGTGCCAGCAGCTTGACAGCTACTGAGCAGTTCTTC.

This clonotype was observed a few times. The V gene is TRBV27, the J gene TRBJ1-1, with TRBD1 as a possible D gene (5 bases). Germline V gene data show CDR1 as MNHEY and CDR2 as SMNVEV (reference sequence). V was cut by 1 base and J by 5 bases, with 14 bases left in between. The CDR3 runs to 15 residues. Here the CDR3 DNA reads TGTGCCAGCAGTTTATGGGGCGACTTAGGGACTGAAGCTTTCTTT. Translation: CASSLWGDLGTEAFF.

This clonotype was seen a handful of times. The genes are TRBV5-1 and TRBJ1-1, with D perhaps TRBD1 (6 bases). Trimming removed 3 bases at V and 1 base at J, with 13 bases between. The germline V gene has CDR1 SGHRS and CDR2 YFSETQ. This CDR3 spans 15 amino acids. The CDR3 protein is CASSWGGRGNTEAFF. CDR3 nucleotide sequence: TGCGCCAGCAGCTGGGGCGGCAGGGGGAACACTGAAGCTTTCTTT. Full variable domain (outside the CDR3, taken from reference TRBV5-1 and TRBJ1-1): KAGVTQTPRYLIKTRGQQVTLSCSPISGHRSVSWYQQTPGQGLQFLFEYFSETQRNKGNFPGRFSGRQFSNSRSEMNVSTLELGDSALYLCASSWGGRGNTEAFFGQGTRLTVV.

At least ten counts were recorded for this clonotype. The chain recombines TRBV29-1 with TRBJ2-5; no definite D call. CDR1 SQVTM and CDR2 ANQGSEA come from the germline V gene. The CDR3 spans 13 residues. Between the trimmed V and J ends, which lost 6 bases and 4 bases, there was a span of 15 bases. As DNA, the CDR3 is TGCAGCGTCCTAAGGGATGGCGGAGAGACCCAGTACTTC. Its translation: CSVLRDGGETQYF.

This clonotype has more than one count but fewer than ten. This chain links TRBV6-6 with TRBJ2-2; 7 nucleotides agree with TRBD1. Germline CDR1 MNHNY, CDR2 SVGAGI (reference sequence). The CDR3 contains 15 residues. The V and J ends lost 7 bases and 3 bases, in that order; junction bases with no gene match: 8. The CDR3 here is CASTQGSRDTGELFF. The CDR3 nucleotides read TGTGCCAGCACACAGGGGTCTCGGGACACCGGGGAGCTGTTTTTT.

A few counts support this clonotype. The chain has TRBV15 and TRBJ2-7; possible D gene TRBD1, 7 bases. The length of the CDR3 is 16 residues. The V gene lost 5 bases and the J gene lost 2 bases, with 19 bases spanning the gap. Germline CDR1 reads LNHNV; CDR2 reads YYDKDF (reference sequence). CDR3 residues: CATSWEADRAAYEQYF. The CDR3 DNA follows: TGTGCCACCAGCTGGGAGGCCGACAGGGCCGCCTACGAGCAGTACTTC.

The chain has TRBV12-3 or TRBV12-4 and TRBJ2-5, with 11 positions matching TRBD2. Germline trimming cut 5 bases from V and 5 bases from J; bases unmatched to any gene: 10. The CDR3 covers 16 residues. The chain's CDR3 is CASSPRLAGGRETQYF. CDR3 in DNA: TGTGCCAGCAGTCCCAGGCTAGCGGGGGGCAGGGAGACCCAGTACTTC.

This clonotype was observed a few times. The chain recombines TRBV5-1 with TRBJ2-7, with 8 bases fitting TRBD1. The CDR3 extends over 13 amino acids. V shed 4 bases, J shed 7 bases, and the junction held 7 bases outside the gene matches. CDR1 and CDR2 from the germline V gene are SGHRS and YFSETQ. The CDR3 bases are TGCGCCAGCAGCCCGGACAGGGCGGAAGAGCAGTACTTC. It specifies CASSPDRAEEQYF.